This TCR beta chain was captured by sequencing in a study of response to subunit inactivated influenza vaccine. The CDR3 is made up of 14 amino acids. CDR1 and CDR2 from the germline V gene are GTSNPN and SVGIG (reference sequence). The V segment lost 2 bases and the J segment 7 bases; nucleotides outside the gene matches: 7. TCRdb reprocessed the RT-PCR reads with MiXCR, giving one entry per CDR3 protein. The sample contains over 650,000 distinct CDR3 sequences, under 20% of which appear only once. V is TRBV30 and J is TRBJ2-5, with TRBD1 matching over 10 bases. This clonotype was sampled from a man aged 50 to 60 who received an inactivated influenza vaccine. The sample in question was PBMCs from blood, obtained around 5 days after vaccination. CDR3 in DNA: TGTGCCTGGAGTAGGGACAGGGGACTTGGGACCCAGTACTTC. It is translated as CAWSRDRGLGTQYF.